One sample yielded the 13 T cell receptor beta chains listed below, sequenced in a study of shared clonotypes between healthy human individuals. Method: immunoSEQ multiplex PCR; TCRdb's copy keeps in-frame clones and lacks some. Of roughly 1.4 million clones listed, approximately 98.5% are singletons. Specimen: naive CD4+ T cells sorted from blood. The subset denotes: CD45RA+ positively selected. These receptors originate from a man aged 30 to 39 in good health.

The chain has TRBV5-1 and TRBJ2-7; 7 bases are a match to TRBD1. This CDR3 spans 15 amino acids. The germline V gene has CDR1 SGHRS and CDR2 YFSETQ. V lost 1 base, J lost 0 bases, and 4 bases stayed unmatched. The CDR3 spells CASSLWAGGSYEQYF. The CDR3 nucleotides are TGCGCCAGCAGCTTGTGGGCAGGGGGCTCCTACGAGCAGTACTTC.

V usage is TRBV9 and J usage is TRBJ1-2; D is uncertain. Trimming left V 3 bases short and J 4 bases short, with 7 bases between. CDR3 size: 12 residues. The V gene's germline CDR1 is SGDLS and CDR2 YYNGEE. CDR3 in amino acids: CASSGPGYGYTF. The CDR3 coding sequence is TGTGCCAGCAGCGGACCCGGCTATGGCTACACCTTC.

The CDR3 sequence: CASSLQVVETQYF. CDR3 nucleotides: TGTGCCAGCAGCTTGCAGGTCGTGGAGACCCAGTACTTC. The chain uses TRBV5-4 and TRBJ2-5, with D hard to call. The CDR3 runs to 13 residues. Trimming stripped 1 base from V and 5 bases from J, with 9 bases between. Germline-derived CDR1 and CDR2 are SGHNT and YYREEE (reference sequence). The entire variable domain, with the rest obtained from reference TRBV5-4 and TRBJ2-5, is as follows: ETGVTQSPTHLIKTRGQQVTLRCSSQSGHNTVSWYQQALGQGPQFIFQYYREEENGRGNFPPRFSGLQFPNYSSELNVNALELDDSALYLCASSLQVVETQYFGPGTRLLVL.

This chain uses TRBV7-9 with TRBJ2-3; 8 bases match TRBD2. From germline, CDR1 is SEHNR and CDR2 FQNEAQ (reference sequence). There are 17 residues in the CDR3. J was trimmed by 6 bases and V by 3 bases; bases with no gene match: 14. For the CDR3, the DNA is TGTGCCAGCAGCTTCGGGTTCGGGAGGGCCTCCACTGATACGCAGTATTTT. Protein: CASSFGFGRASTDTQYF.

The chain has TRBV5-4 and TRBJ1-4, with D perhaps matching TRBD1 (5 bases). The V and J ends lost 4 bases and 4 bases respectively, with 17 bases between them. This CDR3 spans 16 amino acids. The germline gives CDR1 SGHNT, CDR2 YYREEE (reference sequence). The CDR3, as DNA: TGTGCCAGCAGCCCCAGTGCCGGGGCCGGTAATGAAAAACTGTTTTTT. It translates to CASSPSAGAGNEKLFF.

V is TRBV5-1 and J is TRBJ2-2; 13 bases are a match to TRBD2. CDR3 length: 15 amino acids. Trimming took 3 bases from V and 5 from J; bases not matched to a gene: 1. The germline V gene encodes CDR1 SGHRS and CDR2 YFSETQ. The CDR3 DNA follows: TGCGCCAGCAGCTCACTAGCGGGAGGGACCGGGGAGCTGTTTTTT. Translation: CASSSLAGGTGELFF.

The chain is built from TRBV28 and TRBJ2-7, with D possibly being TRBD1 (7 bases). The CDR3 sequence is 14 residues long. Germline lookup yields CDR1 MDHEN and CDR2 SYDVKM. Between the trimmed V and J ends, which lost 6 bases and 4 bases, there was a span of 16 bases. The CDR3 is CASRGGTELYEQYF. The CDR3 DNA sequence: TGTGCCAGCAGAGGGGGGACAGAGCTTTACGAGCAGTACTTC.

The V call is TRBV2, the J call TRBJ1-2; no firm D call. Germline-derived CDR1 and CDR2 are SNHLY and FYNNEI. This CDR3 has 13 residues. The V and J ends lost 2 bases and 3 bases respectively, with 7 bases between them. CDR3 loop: CASSERTYYGYTF. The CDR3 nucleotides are TGTGCCAGCAGTGAACGGACTTACTATGGCTACACCTTC.

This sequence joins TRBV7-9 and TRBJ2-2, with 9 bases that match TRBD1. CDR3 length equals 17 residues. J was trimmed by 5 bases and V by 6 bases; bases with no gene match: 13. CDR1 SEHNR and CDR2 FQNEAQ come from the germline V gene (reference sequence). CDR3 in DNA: TGTGCCAGCAGGGCGGGACAGGGTGTTCATTGGACCGGGGAGCTGTTTTTT. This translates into CASRAGQGVHWTGELFF.

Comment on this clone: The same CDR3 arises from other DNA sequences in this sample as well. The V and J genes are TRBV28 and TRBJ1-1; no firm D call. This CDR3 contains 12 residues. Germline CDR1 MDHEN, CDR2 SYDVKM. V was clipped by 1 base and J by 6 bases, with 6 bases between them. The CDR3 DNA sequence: TGTGCCAGCAGTTTATCCTCCCCTGAAGCTTTCTTT. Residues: CASSLSSPEAFF.

The CDR3 loop is CASSPDLLRETQYF. The CDR3 DNA sequence: TGTGCCAGCAGCCCGGACCTACTGCGAGAGACCCAGTACTTC. This chain links TRBV5-5 with TRBJ2-5, with D uncertain. This CDR3 comprises 14 residues. The germline gives CDR1 SGHKS, CDR2 YYEKEE (reference sequence). The ends were cut back, 4 bases at V and 4 bases at J, with 14 bases in the middle.

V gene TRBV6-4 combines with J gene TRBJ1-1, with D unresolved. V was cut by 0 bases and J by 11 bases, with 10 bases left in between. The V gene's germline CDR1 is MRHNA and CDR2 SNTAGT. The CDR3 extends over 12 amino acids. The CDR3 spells CASSDSSRVAFF. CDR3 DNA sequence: TGTGCCAGCAGTGACTCGAGCCGGGTGGCTTTCTTT.

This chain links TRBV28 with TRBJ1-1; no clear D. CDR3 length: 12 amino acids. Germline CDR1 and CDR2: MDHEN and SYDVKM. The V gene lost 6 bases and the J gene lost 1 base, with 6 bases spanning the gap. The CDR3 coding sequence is TGTGCCAGCAGCGACCAGAACACTGAAGCTTTCTTT. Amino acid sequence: CASSDQNTEAFF.